This T cell receptor (beta chain) is drawn from a study of blood T cell repertoires in COVID-19. Produced via immunoSEQ multiplex PCR; TCRdb's table is partial and in-frame only. There are around 250,000 clones in the sample; around 86% occur only once, and approximately 7% lies in the top ten. This CDR3 is 14 amino acids long. Trimming at V came to 1 base and at J to 8 bases, leaving 5 bases not matched to a gene. Germline CDR1 is MNHEY and CDR2 is SVGAGI. This TCR came from a woman aged 65 to 85 with active or convalescent COVID-19. This chain links TRBV6-5 with TRBJ1-2; 9 bases fit TRBD1. Sequencing input: peripheral blood. The CDR3 nucleotides read TGTGCCAGCAGTTACTACCGGGACAGGGACGGCTACACCTTC. Its translation: CASSYYRDRDGYTF.